The sequence of this TCR beta chain was determined in a study of blood T cell repertoires in COVID-19. About the research overall: T cells, B-cell-depleted T cells, or PBMCs provided the cDNA or gDNA that served as material.

Sequenced by immunoSEQ multiplex PCR; TCRdb stores in-frame clones only, minus some. The sample comprises some 74,000 clones, 70% to 90% of which are singletons, and roughly 28% rests with the top ten. Germline lookup yields CDR1 SGHRS and CDR2 YFSETQ. The V and J ends lost 0 bases and 0 bases respectively, with 12 bases between them. The CDR3 is 16 amino acids. This chain uses TRBV5-1 with TRBJ1-1; D remains ambiguous. The sequence came from a man between 45 and 60 years old with acute or convalescent COVID-19. Specimen: peripheral blood. The CDR3 here is CASSLGAENMNTEAFF. The CDR3 nucleotides read TGCGCCAGCAGCTTGGGGGCAGAGAACATGAACACTGAAGCTTTCTTT.